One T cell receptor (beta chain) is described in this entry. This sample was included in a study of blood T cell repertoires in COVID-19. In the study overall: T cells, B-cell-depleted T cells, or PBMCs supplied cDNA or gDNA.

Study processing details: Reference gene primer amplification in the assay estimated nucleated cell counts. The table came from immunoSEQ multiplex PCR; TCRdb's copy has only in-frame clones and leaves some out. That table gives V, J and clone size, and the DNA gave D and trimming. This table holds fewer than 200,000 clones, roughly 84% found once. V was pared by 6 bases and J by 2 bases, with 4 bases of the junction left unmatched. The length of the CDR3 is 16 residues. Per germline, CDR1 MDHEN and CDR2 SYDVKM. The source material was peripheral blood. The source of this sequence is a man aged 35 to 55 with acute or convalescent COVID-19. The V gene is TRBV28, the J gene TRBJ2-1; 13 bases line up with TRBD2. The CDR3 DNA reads TGTGCCAGCAGCCGGACTAGCGGGGGTCCCTACAATGAGCAGTTCTTC. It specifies CASSRTSGGPYNEQFF.